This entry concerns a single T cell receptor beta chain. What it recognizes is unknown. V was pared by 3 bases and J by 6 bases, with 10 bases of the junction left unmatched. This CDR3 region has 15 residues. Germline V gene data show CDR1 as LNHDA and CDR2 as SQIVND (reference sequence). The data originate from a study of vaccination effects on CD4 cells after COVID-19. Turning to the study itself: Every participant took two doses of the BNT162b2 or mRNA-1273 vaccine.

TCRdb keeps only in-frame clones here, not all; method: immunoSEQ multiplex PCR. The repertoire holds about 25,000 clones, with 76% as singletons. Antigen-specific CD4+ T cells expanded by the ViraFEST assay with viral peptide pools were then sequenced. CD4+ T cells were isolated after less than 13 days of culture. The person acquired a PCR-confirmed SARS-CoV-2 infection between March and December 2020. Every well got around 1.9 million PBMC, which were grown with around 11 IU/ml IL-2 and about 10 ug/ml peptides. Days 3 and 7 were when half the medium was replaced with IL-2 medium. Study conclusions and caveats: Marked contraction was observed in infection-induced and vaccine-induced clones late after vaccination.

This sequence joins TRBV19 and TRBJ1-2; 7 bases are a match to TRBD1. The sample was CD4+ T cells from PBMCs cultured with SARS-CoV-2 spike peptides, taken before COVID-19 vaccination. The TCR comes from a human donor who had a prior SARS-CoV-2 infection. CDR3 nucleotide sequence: TGTGCCAGTAGTATCTCACCCGATGACAGGGATGGCTACACCTTC. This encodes CASSISPDDRDGYTF.